The 12 T cell receptor beta chains given below trace back to one sample, sequenced in a study of T cells after yellow fever vaccination (dated by TCRdb to between 2017 and 2020). Library construction relied on 5' RACE. The instrument given in TCRdb is Illumina HiSeq 2500. TCRdb trimmed public reads at Q25 via fastp, called clones via MiXCR and kept in-frame beta chains. Under each unique CDR3 protein, matching rows form one entry showing the most common genes and DNA. This sample gives around 530,000 distinct CDR3 sequences in total; about a sixth of them show up just once. 15% to 20% of the sample lies in the top ten. The sample's treatment or condition label is to be understood as: live attenuated yellow fever vaccine strain. The input for sequencing was PBMCs, taken less than 6 days after the first yellow fever vaccination. The receptors originated from a man younger than 30 who received the YFV17D yellow fever vaccine.

The table lists this clonotype with many counts. The V call is TRBV5-1, the J call TRBJ1-2; D remains unclear. V was clipped by 3 bases and J by 3 bases, with 12 bases between them. The CDR3 totals 14 residues. The V gene's germline CDR1 is SGHRS and CDR2 YFSETQ. Written as DNA, the CDR3 is TGCGCCAGCAGCTACCCCGCCGGGGACTATGGCTACACCTTC. Translated: CASSYPAGDYGYTF. The full variable domain, rest sourced from reference TRBV5-1 and TRBJ1-2, is KAGVTQTPRYLIKTRGQQVTLSCSPISGHRSVSWYQQTPGQGLQFLFEYFSETQRNKGNFPGRFSGRQFSNSRSEMNVSTLELGDSALYLCASSYPAGDYGYTFGSGTRLTVV.

This sequence joins TRBV6-5 and TRBJ1-2; D ambiguous. This CDR3 is 15 amino acids long. CDR1 MNHEY and CDR2 SVGAGI come from the germline V gene. V gave up 4 bases and J gave up 2 bases, with 14 bases separating them. The CDR3 protein is CASSFLPTENYGYTF. CDR3 nucleotides: TGTGCCAGCAGTTTCCTACCGACTGAGAACTATGGCTACACCTTC.

This clonotype was seen a few times. This chain's CDR3 is CASSYQGLPYNEQFF. CDR3 coding DNA: TGTGCCAGCAGTTACCAGGGGCTCCCCTACAATGAGCAGTTCTTC. The J gene is TRBJ2-1, the V gene TRBV6-2 or TRBV6-3; TRBD1 might be the D (6 bases). The germline V gene has CDR1 MNHEY and CDR2 SVGEGT. The length of the CDR3 is 15 residues. V gave up 2 bases and J gave up 2 bases, with 10 bases separating them.

This clonotype was seen repeatedly, ten times or more. The chain links TRBV15 to TRBJ2-5; TRBD2 might be the D (6 bases). The CDR3 extends over 16 amino acids. The V gene's germline CDR1 is LNHNV and CDR2 YYDKDF (reference sequence). Trimming left V 4 bases short and J 2 bases short, with 17 bases between. The CDR3 spells CATSTRLEILQETQYF. The CDR3 bases are TGTGCCACCAGCACCAGACTAGAAATTTTACAAGAGACCCAGTACTTC.

This clonotype has just a few counts. The chain recombines TRBV6-2 or TRBV6-3 with TRBJ2-2; no reliable D call. V gave up 6 bases and J gave up 1 base, with 9 bases separating them. This CDR3 comprises 14 residues. Germline V lookup: CDR1 MNHEY, CDR2 SVGEGT. The CDR3 nucleotides are TGTGCCAGCAGAGACCCCGGGAACACCGGGGAGCTGTTTTTT. Translated, it gives CASRDPGNTGELFF.

This clonotype has a handful of counts. V is TRBV5-1 and J is TRBJ2-2; TRBD2 matches at 7 bases. The V gene's germline CDR1 is SGHRS and CDR2 YFSETQ. J gave up 1 base and V 2 bases, and 5 bases lay outside the gene matches. The CDR3 contains 16 residues. The CDR3 coding sequence is TGCGCCAGCAGCTTACAAAGCGGGGTGAACACCGGGGAGCTGTTTTTT. Protein product: CASSLQSGVNTGELFF.

This chain uses TRBV20-1 with TRBJ1-2, with 8 bases aligning to TRBD1. Losses at the gene ends were 5 bases for V and 8 bases for J; bases not matched to a gene: 16. The CDR3 covers 15 residues. Germline V gene data show CDR1 as DFQATT and CDR2 as SNEGSKA (reference sequence). CDR3 sequence reads: CSARTIRNRGEGYTF. CDR3 sequence (DNA): TGCAGTGCTCGAACCATTAGAAACAGGGGGGAAGGCTACACCTTC.

The sample holds a few counts of this clonotype. The chain combines TRBV9 with TRBJ2-7; D gene uncertain. The germline CDR1 and CDR2 sequences are SGDLS and YYNGEE. CDR3 length: 15 amino acids. V gave up 1 base and J gave up 0 bases, with 11 bases separating them. The DNA for the CDR3 is TGTGCCAGCAGCGTAAATGCGGCCAGCTCCTACGAGCAGTACTTC. Its protein is CASSVNAASSYEQYF.

A few counts support this clonotype. The J gene is TRBJ2-3, the V gene TRBV7-2, with D uncertain. CDR3 length equals 14 residues. V was shortened by 4 bases and J by 5 bases, with 13 bases between the two germline ends. Germline-derived CDR1 and CDR2 are SGHTA and FQGNSA. CDR3 sequence: CASSWAALGDTQYF. In DNA form, the CDR3 reads TGTGCCAGCAGCTGGGCGGCCCTGGGAGATACGCAGTATTTT.

The V call is TRBV7-2, the J call TRBJ2-3; 7 positions agree with TRBD2. V gave up 8 bases and J gave up 9 bases; unmatched junction bases: 8. The CDR3 totals 12 residues. Germline-derived CDR1 and CDR2 are SGHTA and FQGNSA. CDR3 in amino acids: CASWEGGVTQYF. The CDR3 nucleotides read TGTGCCAGCTGGGAGGGAGGAGTCACGCAGTATTTT.

J is TRBJ2-3 and V is TRBV6-2 or TRBV6-3, with 9 nucleotides matching TRBD2. There are 15 residues in the CDR3. Trimming at V came to 6 bases and at J to 0 bases, leaving 4 bases not matched to a gene. The germline V gene has CDR1 MNHEY and CDR2 SVGEGT. In nucleotides, the CDR3 is TGTGCCAGCAGAACAGCGGGGGGAAGCACAGATACGCAGTATTTT. Translating gives CASRTAGGSTDTQYF.

The chain couples TRBV7-8 to TRBJ2-3; D is possibly TRBD2 (7 bases). The CDR3 contains 15 residues. Deletions cut 8 bases from V and 2 bases from J, with 17 bases between. CDR1 and CDR2 from the germline V gene are SGHVS and FQNEAQ. For the CDR3, the DNA is TGTGCCAGCTGGGGGGGGGGCGCTTTCACAGATACGCAGTATTTT. Encoded protein: CASWGGGAFTDTQYF.